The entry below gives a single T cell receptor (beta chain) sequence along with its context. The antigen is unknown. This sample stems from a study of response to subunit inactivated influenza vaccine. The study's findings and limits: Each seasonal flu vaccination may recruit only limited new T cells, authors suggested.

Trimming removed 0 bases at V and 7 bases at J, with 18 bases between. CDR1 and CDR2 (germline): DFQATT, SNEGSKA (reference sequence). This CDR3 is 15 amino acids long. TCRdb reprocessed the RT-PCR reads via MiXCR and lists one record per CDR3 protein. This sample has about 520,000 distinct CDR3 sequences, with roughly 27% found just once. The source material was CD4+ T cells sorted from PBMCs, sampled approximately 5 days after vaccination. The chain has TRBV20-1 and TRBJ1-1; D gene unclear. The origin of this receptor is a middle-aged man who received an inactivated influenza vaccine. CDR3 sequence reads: CSARDRFLSIREAFF. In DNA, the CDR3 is TGCAGTGCTAGAGATCGATTCCTTTCCATCCGTGAAGCTTTCTTT.